One sample yielded the 15 T cell receptor beta chains listed below, sequenced in a study of T cell responses to AZD1222 COVID-19 vaccine. Generated by immunoSEQ multiplex PCR, the TCRdb table keeps only in-frame clones and is missing some. The top ten hold over 10% of the sample, which has about 86,000 clones, 88% seen once. The source was peripheral blood, collected 28 days after the second AZD1222 dose. The receptors stem from an adult who received the AZD1222 COVID-19 vaccine.

V and J are TRBV3-1 (or the pseudogene TRBV3-2) and TRBJ1-4; TRBD1 matches at 7 bases. CDR3 length equals 15 residues. The V segment lost 2 bases and the J segment 5 bases; nucleotides outside the gene matches: 5. Germline V CDR1 and CDR2: LGHDT, YNNKEL (reference sequence). The CDR3 is CASSQQDRQNEKLFF. The CDR3 DNA sequence: TGTGCCAGCAGCCAACAGGACAGGCAGAATGAAAAACTGTTTTTT.

This chain joins TRBV2 and TRBJ2-1; 8 positions agree with TRBD1. The CDR3 spans 16 residues. Per the germline V gene, CDR1 is SNHLY and CDR2 is FYNNEI. J lost 5 bases, V lost 6 bases, and 12 bases had no gene match. The CDR3 sequence: CASSPLDRESHNEQFF. The CDR3 DNA is TGTGCCAGCAGCCCTCTGGACAGGGAGTCCCACAATGAGCAGTTCTTC.

The rearrangement joins TRBV28 to TRBJ2-1, with D maybe TRBD2 (5 bases). Germline CDR1 reads MDHEN; CDR2 reads SYDVKM. The CDR3 spans 14 residues. Trimming took 9 bases from V and 6 from J, leaving 18 bases between them. The CDR3 reads CASLLVGAGNEQFF. CDR3 DNA: TGTGCCAGTCTCCTTGTTGGCGCGGGCAATGAGCAGTTCTTC.

The V and J genes are TRBV4-3 and TRBJ2-1; TRBD1 aligns across 7 bases. The CDR3 runs 14 residues. Germline lookup yields CDR1 LGHNA and CDR2 YSLEER. The trim removed 0 bases at V and 6 bases at J, leaving 2 bases unmatched. CDR3 coding DNA: TGCGCCAGCAGCCAAGATTCAGGGGGCAATGAGCAGTTCTTC. Protein product: CASSQDSGGNEQFF.

This chain connects TRBV30 to TRBJ1-4; maybe TRBD1 (5 bases). Germline CDR1 GTSNPN, CDR2 SVGIG (reference sequence). The V and J ends lost 2 bases and 6 bases respectively, with 16 bases between them. The CDR3 is 15 residues long. The CDR3, as DNA: TGTGCCTGGAGTATGCCTTCAGGGCTCCATGAAAAACTGTTTTTT. Its protein product is CAWSMPSGLHEKLFF.

This clone came up once. The V and J genes are TRBV7-3 and TRBJ2-2; weak D call: TRBD1 (6 bases). This CDR3 region has 13 residues. V was pared by 5 bases and J by 7 bases, with 11 bases between. Germline V gene sequence: CDR1 SGHTA, CDR2 FQGTGA. CDR3 amino acids: CASSPGQNGELFF. The CDR3 DNA follows: TGTGCCAGCAGCCCCGGACAGAACGGGGAGCTGTTTTTT. The full variable domain, completed using reference TRBV7-3 and TRBJ2-2, is GAGVSQTPSNKVTEKGKYVELRCDPISGHTALYWYRQSLGQGPEFLIYFQGTGAADDSGLPNDRFFAVRPEGSVSTLKIQRTERGDSAVYLCASSPGQNGELFFGEGSRLTVL.

This chain uses TRBV4-2 with TRBJ2-2; 9 bases line up with TRBD2. Germline values: CDR1 LGHNA, CDR2 YNFKEQ. This CDR3 is 15 amino acids long. The ends lost 4 bases at V and 5 bases at J; junction bases unmatched: 5. In DNA form, the CDR3 reads TGTGCCAGCAGCCTTTTAGCGGGGGTGACCGGGGAGCTGTTTTTT. Its translation: CASSLLAGVTGELFF.

CDR3 region: CASQGTGGAYGYTF. DNA for the CDR3: TGTGCCAGCCAAGGGACAGGGGGCGCCTATGGCTACACCTTC. The genes are TRBV5-6 and TRBJ1-2, with 12 positions matching TRBD1. The CDR3 runs 14 residues. The ends lost 7 bases at V and 4 bases at J; junction bases unmatched: 5. Germline V gives CDR1 SGHDT, CDR2 YYEEEE.

This sequence joins TRBV30 and TRBJ1-2; tentative D call: TRBD1 (5 bases). CDR1 is GTSNPN, CDR2 SVGIG, per germline (reference sequence). The length of the CDR3 is 12 residues. Trimming left V 2 bases short and J 4 bases short, with 8 bases between. This CDR3 is CAWSPGTYGYTF. The DNA for the CDR3 is TGTGCCTGGAGTCCCGGGACCTATGGCTACACCTTC. The full variable domain, its missing parts supplied by reference TRBV30 and TRBJ1-2, is SQTIHQWPATLVQPVGSPLSLECTVEGTSNPNLYWYRQAAGRGLQLLFYSVGIGQISSEVPQNLSASRPQDRQFILSSKKLLLSDSGFYLCAWSPGTYGYTFGSGTRLTVV.

The chain joins TRBV9 to TRBJ2-7; D is unresolved. Trimming removed 0 bases at V and 0 bases at J, with 4 bases between. In germline, CDR1 is SGDLS, CDR2 YYNGEE. There are 13 residues in the CDR3. The CDR3 region has the DNA TGTGCCAGCAGCGTAGGTGTCTCCTACGAGCAGTACTTC. Its protein product is CASSVGVSYEQYF.

The CDR3 loop reads CASSYRDRYSPLHF. The CDR3 DNA reads TGTGCCAGCAGTTACCGGGACCGATATTCACCCCTCCACTTT. The V gene is TRBV6-6, the J gene TRBJ1-6; the D gene is possibly TRBD1 (5 bases). This CDR3 has 14 residues. V gave up 2 bases and J gave up 8 bases, with 10 bases separating them. In germline, CDR1 is MNHNY, CDR2 SVGAGI (reference sequence).

The V gene is TRBV5-4, the J gene TRBJ1-1, with 10 bases identical to TRBD1. The CDR3 runs 17 residues. Trimming at V came to 4 bases and at J to 0 bases, leaving 9 bases not matched to a gene. The germline V gene has CDR1 SGHNT and CDR2 YYREEE (reference sequence). The CDR3 nucleotides are TGTGCCAGCAGCCTACCCCCGGGACAGGGGATGAACACTGAAGCTTTCTTT. Its translation is CASSLPPGQGMNTEAFF.

The chain links TRBV5-6 to TRBJ2-7; D gene uncertain. The CDR3 is 14 residues long. Per the germline V gene, CDR1 is SGHDT and CDR2 is YYEEEE. V was clipped by 4 bases and J by 5 bases, with 16 bases between them. The DNA of the CDR3 is TGTGCCAGCAGCCCCTTCGGACGAAGGGACGAGCAGTACTTC. It encodes CASSPFGRRDEQYF.

The chain links TRBV24-1 to TRBJ2-5, with 8 bases lining up with TRBD1. From germline, CDR1 is KGHDR and CDR2 SFDVKD. V lost 10 bases to trimming and J lost 7 bases; unmatched junction nucleotides: 10. The CDR3 runs to 13 residues. CDR3 in amino acids: CATSPGQEGTQYF. The CDR3 bases are TGTGCCACTTCCCCGGGACAGGAGGGGACCCAGTACTTC.

This chain uses TRBV19 with TRBJ1-1; D is unclear. Trimming took off 7 bases at V and 5 bases at J, with 17 bases between the two ends. The CDR3 sequence is 14 residues long. The germline CDR1 and CDR2 sequences are LNHDA and SQIVND (reference sequence). CDR3 sequence reads: CASTPLHGGTEAFF. Here the CDR3 DNA reads TGTGCCAGTACCCCACTACATGGAGGGACTGAAGCTTTCTTT.